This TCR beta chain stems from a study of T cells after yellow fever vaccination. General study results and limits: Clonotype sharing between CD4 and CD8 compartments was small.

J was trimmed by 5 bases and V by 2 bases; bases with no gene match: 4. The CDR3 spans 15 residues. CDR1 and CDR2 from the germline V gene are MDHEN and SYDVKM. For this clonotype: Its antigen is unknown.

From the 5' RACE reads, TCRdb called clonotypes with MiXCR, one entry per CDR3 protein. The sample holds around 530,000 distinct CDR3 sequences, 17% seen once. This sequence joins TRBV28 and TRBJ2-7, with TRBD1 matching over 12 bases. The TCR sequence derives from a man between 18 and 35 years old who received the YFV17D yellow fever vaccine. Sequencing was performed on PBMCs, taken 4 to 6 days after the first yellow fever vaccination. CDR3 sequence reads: CASSLAGTGGDEQYV. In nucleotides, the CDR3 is TGTGCCAGCAGTTTAGCAGGGACAGGGGGCGACGAGCAGTACGTC.